The rows below give T cell receptor beta chains drawn from one sample of a study of T cell repertoires in cytomegalovirus infection. A single record per CDR3 protein comes from TCRdb applying MiXCR to the reads. Among 150,000 to 200,000 distinct CDR3 sequences listed, 17% were seen once. Sequencing was carried out using CD8+ T cells from PBMCs. The receptors here all came from a human donor in good health (CMV status not recorded). Some clones in this sample may be carry-over from other donors' samples. CDR3s include the opening cysteine and the closing phenylalanine or tryptophan. The D gene is left open where the match is weak. Some rows have no size entry. The others give once, few or many, or a class for an expanded clone.

abundance	j_gene	d_gene	v_gene	CDR3aa	CDR3nt
few	TRBJ2-1	.	TRBV3-1	CASSLRGTSYNEQFF	TGTGCCAGCAGCCTGAGGGGGACCTCCTACAATGAGCAGTTCTTC
.	TRBJ1-3	.	TRBV7-2	CASSLAAPAASSGNTIYF	TGTGCCAGCAGCTTAGCGGCCCCCGCCGCAAGCTCTGGAAACACCATATATTTT
.	TRBJ2-4	.	TRBV28	CASSFPGGKDKNIQYF	TGTGCCAGCAGTTTTCCGGGTGGGAAAGACAAAAACATTCAGTACTTC
.	TRBJ2-7	.	TRBV6-2/TRBV6-3	CASKSSEQYF	TGTGCCAGCAAATCGAGCGAGCAGTACTTC
.	TRBJ2-7	TRBD2	TRBV28	CASSSGLARPVYEQYF	TGTGCCAGCAGCTCGGGACTAGCGAGACCGGTCTACGAGCAGTACTTC
few	TRBJ2-7	.	TRBV4-3	CASSQGLSGPYEQYF	TGCGCCAGCAGCCAAGGTTTATCGGGGCCCTACGAGCAGTACTTC
.	TRBJ1-5	.	TRBV28	CASSRGTQTGNQPQHF	TGTGCCAGCAGCCGGGGTACCCAAACCGGGAATCAGCCCCAGCATTTT
.	TRBJ1-2	.	TRBV14	CASSRDVWDSYGYTF	TGTGCCAGCAGCCGGGACGTCTGGGATTCCTATGGCTACACCTTC
few	TRBJ2-3	TRBD1	TRBV7-8	CASSLAQGLGDTQYF	TGTGCCAGCAGCTTAGCACAGGGGTTGGGAGATACGCAGTATTTT
.	TRBJ2-7	.	TRBV7-2	CASSFKVEPTPYEQYF	TGTGCCAGCAGCTTCAAAGTCGAACCTACTCCTTACGAGCAGTACTTC
few	TRBJ1-6	.	TRBV27	CASSLGGTPTGGSPLHF	TGTGCCAGCAGTTTAGGGGGAACCCCAACCGGTGGTTCACCCCTCCACTTT
few	TRBJ2-3	.	TRBV7-9	CASSPEGAGDTQYF	TGTGCCAGCAGCCCCGAGGGAGCAGGAGATACGCAGTATTTT
.	TRBJ2-7	.	TRBV12-3/TRBV12-4	CASSLSGLYEQYF	TGTGCCAGCAGTTTATCGGGTCTCTACGAGCAGTACTTC
.	TRBJ2-3	.	TRBV7-9	CASSLRADQPHSDTQYF	TGTGCCAGCAGCTTAAGGGCGGACCAACCCCACTCAGATACGCAGTATTTT